The 21 T cell receptor beta chains listed next were all sequenced from one sample in a study of cytomegalovirus exposure and HLA in healthy donors. Use of 60 Vbeta and 13 Jbeta primers characterized the PCR. TCRdb's copy holds only in-frame clones and misses some; the assay was immunoSEQ multiplex PCR. The table records under 200,000 clones, under 80% of them present only once. The sequencing input was PBMCs. These receptors were obtained from a woman aged 25 to 39 in good health and CMV-seronegative.

This rearrangement joins TRBV20-1 to TRBJ2-2; no reliable D call. Germline V gene sequence: CDR1 DFQATT, CDR2 SNEGSKA (reference sequence). The V and J ends lost 5 bases and 8 bases respectively, with 9 bases between them. The CDR3 extends over 11 amino acids. CDR3: CSAPLRGELFF. CDR3 DNA sequence: TGCAGTGCTCCCCTCAGGGGGGAGCTGTTTTTT.

V gene TRBV6-1 combines with J gene TRBJ2-3, with 8 bases fitting TRBD2. This CDR3 region has 15 residues. From germline, CDR1 is MNHNS and CDR2 SASEGT. Trimming at V came to 8 bases and at J to 3 bases, leaving 10 bases not matched to a gene. The CDR3 protein is CASAGGAKWTDTQYF. The CDR3 DNA is TGTGCCAGCGCCGGGGGGGCAAAATGGACAGATACGCAGTATTTT.

V is TRBV16 and J is TRBJ2-7; no firm D call. CDR3 length: 11 residues. With 3 bases removed from V and 3 bases from J, the gap between germline ends came to 3 bases. Germline V CDR1 and CDR2: KGHSY, FQNENV. The CDR3 DNA sequence: TGTGCCAGCAGCCATCTCTACGAGCAGTACTTC. Amino acids: CASSHLYEQYF.

This clone has a single count. The chain joins TRBV5-1 to TRBJ2-1; TRBD2 agrees at 12 bases. Germline CDR1 is SGHRS and CDR2 is YFSETQ. The ends lost 4 bases at V and 4 bases at J; junction bases unmatched: 6. The CDR3 totals 16 residues. The CDR3 region has the DNA TGCGCCAGCAGCCCGAGACTAGCGGGGGTATACAATGAGCAGTTCTTC. This sequence encodes CASSPRLAGVYNEQFF.

The V call is TRBV7-2, the J call TRBJ2-7; D is perhaps TRBD2 (5 bases). The germline V gene encodes CDR1 SGHTA and CDR2 FQGNSA. Trimming cost V 5 bases and J 2 bases, with 16 bases left between them. The CDR3 extends over 15 amino acids. Written as DNA, the CDR3 is TGTGCCAGCAGCCTGGGTCCGGGAAATCCCTACGAGCAGTACTTC. It yields the protein CASSLGPGNPYEQYF.

The CDR3 sequence: CASLQGFYQPQHF. The CDR3 coding sequence is TGTGCCAGCCTACAGGGTTTTTATCAGCCCCAGCATTTT. The chain joins TRBV28 to TRBJ1-5, with D perhaps TRBD1 (6 bases). Per germline, CDR1 MDHEN and CDR2 SYDVKM. This CDR3 has 13 amino acids. V dropped 8 bases and J dropped 5 bases, with 13 bases sitting between them.

This chain joins TRBV28 and TRBJ1-2; D call uncertain. The V and J ends lost 4 bases and 8 bases respectively, with 20 bases between them. Germline CDR1 is MDHEN and CDR2 is SYDVKM. CDR3 length equals 15 residues. The CDR3 region has the DNA TGTGCCAGCAGTTCAGGATTTGGTGGACTGAAGGGCTACACCTTC. Residues: CASSSGFGGLKGYTF.

The rearrangement uses TRBV28 and TRBJ1-2, with 9 bases identical to TRBD1. V was clipped by 2 bases and J by 5 bases; unmatched bases: 3. The CDR3 has 14 amino acids. The germline V gene has CDR1 MDHEN and CDR2 SYDVKM. As DNA, the CDR3 is TGTGCCAGCAGTTTAAACAGGGGGCCGTATGGCTACACCTTC. Translated, it gives CASSLNRGPYGYTF.

The chain uses TRBV9 and TRBJ1-2; 12 positions match TRBD1. The trim removed 3 bases at V and 8 bases at J, leaving 11 bases unmatched. In germline, CDR1 is SGDLS, CDR2 YYNGEE. The CDR3 length is 16 residues. In nucleotides, the CDR3 is TGTGCCAGCAGCGCGACTCCGGGACAGGGGGCGGTAGGCTACACCTTC. This gives the protein CASSATPGQGAVGYTF. Full variable domain (remainder filled in from reference TRBV9 and TRBJ1-2): DSGVTQTPKHLITATGQRVTLRCSPRSGDLSVYWYQQSLDQGLQFLIQYYNGEERAKGNILERFSAQQFPDLHSELNLSSLELGDSALYFCASSATPGQGAVGYTFGSGTRLTVV.

In its sample, this clone was seen once. The V gene is TRBV30, the J gene TRBJ1-6; 8 bases are shared with TRBD1. V lost 5 bases, J lost 8 bases, and 5 bases stayed unmatched. This CDR3 contains 13 residues. Germline V lookup: CDR1 GTSNPN, CDR2 SVGIG (reference sequence). The DNA of the CDR3 is TGTGCCTGGGAGGACAGGGCCGATTCACCCCTCCACTTT. Protein product: CAWEDRADSPLHF.

This clone was picked up one time. In DNA, the CDR3 is TGTGCCAGCAGTGGTAATAGCGGGGGGGCCTACGAGCAGTACTTC. Residues: CASSGNSGGAYEQYF. This chain uses TRBV6-1 with TRBJ2-7, with 11 bases lining up with TRBD2. This CDR3 contains 15 residues. J lost 2 bases, V lost 4 bases, and 4 bases had no gene match. Germline CDR1 MNHNS, CDR2 SASEGT.

V is TRBV5-1 and J is TRBJ1-1; no reliable D call. The germline CDR1 and CDR2 sequences are SGHRS and YFSETQ. The CDR3 covers 14 residues. Deletions cut 2 bases from V and 2 bases from J, with 10 bases between. The DNA of the CDR3 is TGCGCCAGCAGCTTTTACAGCCTTAACACTGAAGCTTTCTTT. Amino acid sequence: CASSFYSLNTEAFF.

This chain joins TRBV11-2 and TRBJ2-1; possibly TRBD2 for D (6 bases). This CDR3 has 12 amino acids. In germline, CDR1 is SGHAT, CDR2 FQNNGV. The V end was cut by 5 bases, the J end by 9 bases, with 11 bases between. DNA for the CDR3: TGTGCCAGCAGCGTCCAGCGGGTTGAGCAGTTCTTC. Protein product: CASSVQRVEQFF.

The chain is built from TRBV7-2 and TRBJ2-3; 13 bases are shared with TRBD2. The V gene's germline CDR1 is SGHTA and CDR2 FQGNSA. Losses at the gene ends were 1 base for V and 2 bases for J; bases not matched to a gene: 3. This CDR3 region has 17 residues. Here the CDR3 reads CASSLELAGGDTDTQYF. The CDR3 DNA is TGTGCCAGCAGCTTAGAACTAGCGGGGGGGGACACAGATACGCAGTATTTT.

The V call is TRBV18, the J call TRBJ1-3, with D tentatively TRBD1 (5 bases). Germline-derived CDR1 and CDR2 are KGHSH and LQKENI. V dropped 3 bases and J dropped 2 bases, with 11 bases sitting between them. The CDR3 length is 15 residues. CDR3 DNA sequence: TGTGCCAGCTCACCTAACGACAGAGCTGGAAACACCATATATTTT. It codes for CASSPNDRAGNTIYF. Using reference TRBV18 and TRBJ1-3 for the parts outside the CDR3, the full variable domain is NAGVMQNPRHLVRRRGQEARLRCSPMKGHSHVYWYRQLPEEGLKFMVYLQKENIIDESGMPKERFSAEFPKEGPSILRIQQVVRGDSAAYFCASSPNDRAGNTIYFGEGSWLTVV.

This clone has just a few counts. V and J are TRBV28 and TRBJ2-1; TRBD1 might be the D (5 bases). CDR3 size: 12 residues. The V gene lost 6 bases and the J gene lost 10 bases, with 13 bases spanning the gap. CDR1 is MDHEN, CDR2 SYDVKM, per germline. Here the CDR3 DNA reads TGTGCCAGCAGGACTGGGGCGGCGGAGCAGTTCTTC. This gives the protein CASRTGAAEQFF. The whole variable domain, filled in from reference TRBV28 and TRBJ2-1, reads DVKVTQSSRYLVKRTGEKVFLECVQDMDHENMFWYRQDPGLGLRLIYFSYDVKMKEKGDIPEGYSVSREKKERFSLILESASTNQTSMYLCASRTGAAEQFFGPGTRLTVL.

V usage is TRBV7-2 and J usage is TRBJ1-2, with no clear D. CDR3 length: 14 amino acids. V dropped 0 bases and J dropped 8 bases, with 13 bases sitting between them. Germline CDR1 reads SGHTA; CDR2 reads FQGNSA. The CDR3 DNA sequence: TGTGCCAGCAGCTTAGCGCGGGAGGCATCAGGCTACACCTTC. It translates to CASSLAREASGYTF.

The chain has TRBV28 and TRBJ1-1, with 7 bases matching TRBD1. Trimming took 3 bases from V and 2 from J; bases not matched to a gene: 6. CDR1 is MDHEN and CDR2 is SYDVKM in the germline V gene. This CDR3 spans 15 amino acids. CDR3 coding DNA: TGTGCCAGCAGTTTGAACAGGGGCTACAACACTGAAGCTTTCTTT. Protein sequence: CASSLNRGYNTEAFF.

The V and J genes are TRBV27 and TRBJ2-1; 7 bases are shared with TRBD2. The V and J ends lost 7 bases and 4 bases, in that order; junction bases with no gene match: 7. The CDR3 is made up of 14 amino acids. Germline V gene lookup returns CDR1 MNHEY and CDR2 SMNVEV (reference sequence). CDR3 region: CASMPGGSYNEQFF. CDR3 nucleotides: TGTGCCAGCATGCCGGGGGGATCATACAATGAGCAGTTCTTC.

This sequence joins TRBV18 and TRBJ1-1, with TRBD1 as a possible D gene (5 bases). The CDR3 runs 14 residues. V was cut by 8 bases and J by 5 bases, with 18 bases left in between. Germline V gene lookup returns CDR1 KGHSH and CDR2 LQKENI. CDR3 in DNA: TGTGCCAGCACCCAGAGCGGGGACGGGACTGAAGCTTTCTTT. Translation: CASTQSGDGTEAFF.

The CDR3 protein is CASSLAGVLTQYF. As DNA, the CDR3 is TGTGCCAGCAGTCTAGCGGGGGTCCTTACGCAGTATTTT. The chain recombines TRBV25-1 with TRBJ2-3; 10 bases agree with TRBD2. Germline assignment: CDR1 MGHDK and CDR2 SYGVNS. The CDR3 runs 13 residues. V gave up 5 bases and J gave up 8 bases; unmatched junction bases: 4.